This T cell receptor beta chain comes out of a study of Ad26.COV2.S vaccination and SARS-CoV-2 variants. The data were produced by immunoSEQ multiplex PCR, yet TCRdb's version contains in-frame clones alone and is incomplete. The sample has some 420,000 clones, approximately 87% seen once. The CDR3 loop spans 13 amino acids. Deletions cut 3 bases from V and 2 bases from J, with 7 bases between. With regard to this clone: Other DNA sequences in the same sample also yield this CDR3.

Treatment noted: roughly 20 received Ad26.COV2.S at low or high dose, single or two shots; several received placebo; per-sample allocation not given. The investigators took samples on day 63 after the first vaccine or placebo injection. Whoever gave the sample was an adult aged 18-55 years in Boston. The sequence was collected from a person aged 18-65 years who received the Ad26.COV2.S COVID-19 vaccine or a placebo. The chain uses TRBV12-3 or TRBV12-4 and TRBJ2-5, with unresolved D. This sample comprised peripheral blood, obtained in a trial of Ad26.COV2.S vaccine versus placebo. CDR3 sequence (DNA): TGTGCCAGCAGTTTGAACAGACAAGAGACCCAGTACTTC. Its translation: CASSLNRQETQYF.